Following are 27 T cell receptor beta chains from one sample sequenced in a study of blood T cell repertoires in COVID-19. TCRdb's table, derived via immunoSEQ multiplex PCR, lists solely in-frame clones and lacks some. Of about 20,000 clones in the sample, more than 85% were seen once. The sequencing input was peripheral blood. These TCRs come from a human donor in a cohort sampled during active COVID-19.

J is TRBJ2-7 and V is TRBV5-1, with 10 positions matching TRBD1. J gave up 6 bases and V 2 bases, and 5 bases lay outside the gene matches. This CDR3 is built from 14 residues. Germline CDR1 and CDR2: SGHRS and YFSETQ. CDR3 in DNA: TGCGCCAGCAGCTTTGGGACAGGGGCGGCCGAGCAGTACTTC. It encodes CASSFGTGAAEQYF.

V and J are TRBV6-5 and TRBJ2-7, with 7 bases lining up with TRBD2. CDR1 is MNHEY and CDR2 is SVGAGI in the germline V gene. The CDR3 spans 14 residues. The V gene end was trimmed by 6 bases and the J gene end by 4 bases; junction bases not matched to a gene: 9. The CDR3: CASRATSPAYEQYF. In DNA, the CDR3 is TGTGCCAGCAGGGCGACTAGCCCGGCTTACGAGCAGTACTTC.

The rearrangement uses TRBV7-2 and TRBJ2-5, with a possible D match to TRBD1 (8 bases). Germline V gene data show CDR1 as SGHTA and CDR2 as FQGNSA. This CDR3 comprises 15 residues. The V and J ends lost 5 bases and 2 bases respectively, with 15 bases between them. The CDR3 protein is CASSPDRGGQETQYF. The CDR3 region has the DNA TGTGCCAGCAGCCCCGACAGGGGAGGGCAAGAGACCCAGTACTTC.

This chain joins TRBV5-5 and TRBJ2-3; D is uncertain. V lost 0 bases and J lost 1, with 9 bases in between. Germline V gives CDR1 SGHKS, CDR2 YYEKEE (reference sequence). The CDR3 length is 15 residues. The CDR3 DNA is TGTGCCAGCAGCTTGGACAGTATACGCACAGATACGCAGTATTTT. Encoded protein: CASSLDSIRTDTQYF.

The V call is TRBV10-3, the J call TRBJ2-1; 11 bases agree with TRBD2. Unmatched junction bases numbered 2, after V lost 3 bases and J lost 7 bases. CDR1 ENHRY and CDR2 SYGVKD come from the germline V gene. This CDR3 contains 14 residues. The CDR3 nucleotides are TGTGCCATCAGTGACGGGACTAGCGGAAATGAGCAGTTCTTC. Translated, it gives CAISDGTSGNEQFF.

This chain's CDR3 is CASSYSDTQYF. The CDR3 coding sequence is TGTGCCAGCAGTTACTCAGATACGCAGTATTTT. This sequence joins TRBV2 and TRBJ2-3; D unresolved. Germline CDR1 and CDR2: SNHLY and FYNNEI. Trimming removed 5 bases from V and 4 bases from J, with 4 bases in between. CDR3 size: 11 residues. Together with reference TRBV2 and TRBJ2-3, the CDR3 gives the full variable domain: EPEVTQTPSHQVTQMGQEVILRCVPISNHLYFYWYRQILGQKVEFLVSFYNNEISEKSEIFDDQFSVERPDGSNFTLKIRSTKLEDSAMYFCASSYSDTQYFGPGTRLTVL.

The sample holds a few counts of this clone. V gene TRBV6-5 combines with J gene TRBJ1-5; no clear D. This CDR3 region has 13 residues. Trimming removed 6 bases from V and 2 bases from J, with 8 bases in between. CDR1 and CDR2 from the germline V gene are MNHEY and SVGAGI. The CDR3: CASSPEGNQPQHF. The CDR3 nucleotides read TGTGCCAGCAGCCCGGAGGGCAATCAGCCCCAGCATTTT.

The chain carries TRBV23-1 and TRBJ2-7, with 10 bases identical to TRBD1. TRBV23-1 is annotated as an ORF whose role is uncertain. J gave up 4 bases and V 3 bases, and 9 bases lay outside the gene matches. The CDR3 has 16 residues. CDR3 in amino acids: CASSQYNWTGGYEQYF. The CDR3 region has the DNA TGCGCCAGCAGTCAGTACAATTGGACAGGGGGATACGAGCAGTACTTC.

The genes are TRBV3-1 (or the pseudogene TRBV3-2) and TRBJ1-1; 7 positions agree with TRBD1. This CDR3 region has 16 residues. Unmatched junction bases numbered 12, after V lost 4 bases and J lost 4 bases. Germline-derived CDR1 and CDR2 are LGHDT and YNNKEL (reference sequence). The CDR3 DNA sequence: TGTGCCAGCAGCCCCTCCGGGGGAAAGGGGGCCACTGAAGCTTTCTTT. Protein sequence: CASSPSGGKGATEAFF.

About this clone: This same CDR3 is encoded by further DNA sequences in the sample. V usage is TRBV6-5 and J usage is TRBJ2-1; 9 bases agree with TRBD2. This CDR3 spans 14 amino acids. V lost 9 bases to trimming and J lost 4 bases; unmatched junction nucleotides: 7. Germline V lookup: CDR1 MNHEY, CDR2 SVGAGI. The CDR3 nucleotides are TGTGCCAGTAGGGGGCTAGCGGGGTACAATGAGCAGTTCTTC. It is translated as CASRGLAGYNEQFF.

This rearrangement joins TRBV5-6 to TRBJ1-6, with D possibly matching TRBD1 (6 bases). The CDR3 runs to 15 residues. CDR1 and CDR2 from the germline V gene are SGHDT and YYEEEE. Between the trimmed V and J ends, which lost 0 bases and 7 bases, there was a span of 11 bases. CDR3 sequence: CASSLVGQLNSPLHF. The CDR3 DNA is TGTGCCAGCAGCTTGGTCGGACAGTTAAATTCACCCCTCCACTTT.

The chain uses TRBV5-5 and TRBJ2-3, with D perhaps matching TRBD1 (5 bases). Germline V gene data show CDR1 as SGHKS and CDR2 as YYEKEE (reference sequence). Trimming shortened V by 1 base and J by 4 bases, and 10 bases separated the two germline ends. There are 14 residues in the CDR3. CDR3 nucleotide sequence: TGTGCCAGCAGCTTGTTGGCAGGGCCAGATACGCAGTATTTT. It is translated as CASSLLAGPDTQYF.

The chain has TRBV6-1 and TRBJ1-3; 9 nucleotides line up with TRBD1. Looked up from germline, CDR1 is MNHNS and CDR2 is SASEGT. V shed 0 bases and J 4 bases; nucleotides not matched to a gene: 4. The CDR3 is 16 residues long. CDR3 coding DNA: TGTGCCAGCAGTGAAGCGCTGACAGGGGGAGGAAACACCATATATTTT. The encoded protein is CASSEALTGGGNTIYF.

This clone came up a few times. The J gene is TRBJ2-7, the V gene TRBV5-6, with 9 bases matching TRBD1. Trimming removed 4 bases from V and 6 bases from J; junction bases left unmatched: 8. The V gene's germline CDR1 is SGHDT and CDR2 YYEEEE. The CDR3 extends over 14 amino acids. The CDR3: CASSITGGVPEQYF. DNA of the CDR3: TGTGCCAGCAGCATAACAGGGGGCGTTCCCGAGCAGTACTTC.

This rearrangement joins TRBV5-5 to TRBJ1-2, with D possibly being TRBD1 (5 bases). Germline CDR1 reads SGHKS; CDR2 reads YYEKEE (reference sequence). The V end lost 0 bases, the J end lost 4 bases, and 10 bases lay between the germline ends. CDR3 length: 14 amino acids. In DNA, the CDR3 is TGTGCCAGCAGCTTGGAAGACAGATCCTATGGCTACACCTTC. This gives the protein CASSLEDRSYGYTF.

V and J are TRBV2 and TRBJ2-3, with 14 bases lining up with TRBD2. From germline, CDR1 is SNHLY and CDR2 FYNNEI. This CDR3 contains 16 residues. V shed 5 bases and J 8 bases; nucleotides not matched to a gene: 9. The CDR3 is CASSRRLAGGDSTQYF. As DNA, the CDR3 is TGTGCCAGCAGTCGGAGACTAGCGGGAGGGGACAGTACGCAGTATTTT.

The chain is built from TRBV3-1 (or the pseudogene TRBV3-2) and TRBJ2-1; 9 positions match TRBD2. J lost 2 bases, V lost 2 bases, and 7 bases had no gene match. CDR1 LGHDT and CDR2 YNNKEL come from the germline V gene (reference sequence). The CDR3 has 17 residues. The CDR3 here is CASSQFLAGVAYNEQFF. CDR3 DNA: TGTGCCAGCAGCCAATTCTTAGCGGGAGTCGCCTACAATGAGCAGTTCTTC.

DNA of the CDR3: TGCGCCAGCAGCCAAGACCCAACTAGCGGGCCCTTTTCACCTGGGGAGCTGTTTTTT. Amino acid sequence: CASSQDPTSGPFSPGELFF. V and J are TRBV4-1 and TRBJ2-2; 9 nucleotides line up with TRBD2. CDR1 and CDR2 (germline): MGHRA, YSYEKL. V dropped 0 bases and J dropped 8; count of bases not matched to a gene: 16. The length of the CDR3 is 19 residues.

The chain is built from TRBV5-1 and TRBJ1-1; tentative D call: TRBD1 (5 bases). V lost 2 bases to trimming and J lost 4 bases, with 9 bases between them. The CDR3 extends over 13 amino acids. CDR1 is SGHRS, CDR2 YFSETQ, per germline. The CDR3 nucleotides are TGCGCCAGCAGCTTCACAGGAGTCACTGAAGCTTTCTTT. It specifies CASSFTGVTEAFF.

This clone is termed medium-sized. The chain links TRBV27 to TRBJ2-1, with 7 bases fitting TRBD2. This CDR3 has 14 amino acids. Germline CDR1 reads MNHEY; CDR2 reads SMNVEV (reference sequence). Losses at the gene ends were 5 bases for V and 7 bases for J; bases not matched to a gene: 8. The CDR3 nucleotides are TGTGCCAGCAGTACCCCTCTAGCGGCGAATGAGCAGTTCTTC. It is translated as CASSTPLAANEQFF.

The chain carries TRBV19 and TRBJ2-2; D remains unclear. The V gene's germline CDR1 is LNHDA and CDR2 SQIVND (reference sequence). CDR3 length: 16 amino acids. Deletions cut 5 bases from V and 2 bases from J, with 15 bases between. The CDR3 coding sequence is TGTGCCAGTAGTTTCCGACATCGCTCCAACACCGGGGAGCTGTTTTTT. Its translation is CASSFRHRSNTGELFF.

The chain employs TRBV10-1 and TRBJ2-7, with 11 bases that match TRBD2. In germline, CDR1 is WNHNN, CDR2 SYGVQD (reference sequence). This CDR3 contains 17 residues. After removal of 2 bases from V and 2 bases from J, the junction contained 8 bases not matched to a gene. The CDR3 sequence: CASSETRASGRTYEQYF. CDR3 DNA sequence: TGCGCCAGCAGTGAGACGAGGGCTAGCGGGAGGACCTACGAGCAGTACTTC.

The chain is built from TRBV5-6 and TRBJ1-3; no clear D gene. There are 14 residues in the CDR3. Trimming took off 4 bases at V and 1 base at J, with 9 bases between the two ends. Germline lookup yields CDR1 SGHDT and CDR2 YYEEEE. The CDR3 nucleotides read TGTGCCAGCAGCCCCAGGTCGTCTGGAAACACCATATATTTT. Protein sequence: CASSPRSSGNTIYF.

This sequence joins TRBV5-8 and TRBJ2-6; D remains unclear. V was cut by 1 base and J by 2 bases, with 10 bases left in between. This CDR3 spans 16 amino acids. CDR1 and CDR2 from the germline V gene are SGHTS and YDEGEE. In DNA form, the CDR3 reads TGTGCCAGCAGCTTGTCGGTCTTGACTGGGGCCAACGTCCTGACTTTC. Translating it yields CASSLSVLTGANVLTF.

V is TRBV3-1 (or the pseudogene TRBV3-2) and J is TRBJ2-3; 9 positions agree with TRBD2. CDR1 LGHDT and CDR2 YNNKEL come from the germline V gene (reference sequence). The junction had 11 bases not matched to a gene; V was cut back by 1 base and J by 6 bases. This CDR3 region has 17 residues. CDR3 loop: CASSQGPGAGGSDTQYF. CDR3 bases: TGTGCCAGCAGCCAAGGCCCGGGAGCGGGAGGTTCTGATACGCAGTATTTT.

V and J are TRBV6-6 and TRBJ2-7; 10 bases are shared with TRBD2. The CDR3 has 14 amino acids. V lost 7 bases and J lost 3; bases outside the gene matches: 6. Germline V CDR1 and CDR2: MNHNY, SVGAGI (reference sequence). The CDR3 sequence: CASTEREGGYEQYF. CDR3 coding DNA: TGTGCCAGCACCGAGCGGGAGGGAGGCTACGAGCAGTACTTC.

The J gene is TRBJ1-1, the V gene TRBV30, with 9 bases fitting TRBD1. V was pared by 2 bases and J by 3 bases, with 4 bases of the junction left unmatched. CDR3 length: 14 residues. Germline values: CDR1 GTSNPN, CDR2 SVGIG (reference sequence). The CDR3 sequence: CAWSYRGRDTEAFF. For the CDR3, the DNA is TGTGCCTGGAGTTACAGGGGGCGCGACACTGAAGCTTTCTTT.